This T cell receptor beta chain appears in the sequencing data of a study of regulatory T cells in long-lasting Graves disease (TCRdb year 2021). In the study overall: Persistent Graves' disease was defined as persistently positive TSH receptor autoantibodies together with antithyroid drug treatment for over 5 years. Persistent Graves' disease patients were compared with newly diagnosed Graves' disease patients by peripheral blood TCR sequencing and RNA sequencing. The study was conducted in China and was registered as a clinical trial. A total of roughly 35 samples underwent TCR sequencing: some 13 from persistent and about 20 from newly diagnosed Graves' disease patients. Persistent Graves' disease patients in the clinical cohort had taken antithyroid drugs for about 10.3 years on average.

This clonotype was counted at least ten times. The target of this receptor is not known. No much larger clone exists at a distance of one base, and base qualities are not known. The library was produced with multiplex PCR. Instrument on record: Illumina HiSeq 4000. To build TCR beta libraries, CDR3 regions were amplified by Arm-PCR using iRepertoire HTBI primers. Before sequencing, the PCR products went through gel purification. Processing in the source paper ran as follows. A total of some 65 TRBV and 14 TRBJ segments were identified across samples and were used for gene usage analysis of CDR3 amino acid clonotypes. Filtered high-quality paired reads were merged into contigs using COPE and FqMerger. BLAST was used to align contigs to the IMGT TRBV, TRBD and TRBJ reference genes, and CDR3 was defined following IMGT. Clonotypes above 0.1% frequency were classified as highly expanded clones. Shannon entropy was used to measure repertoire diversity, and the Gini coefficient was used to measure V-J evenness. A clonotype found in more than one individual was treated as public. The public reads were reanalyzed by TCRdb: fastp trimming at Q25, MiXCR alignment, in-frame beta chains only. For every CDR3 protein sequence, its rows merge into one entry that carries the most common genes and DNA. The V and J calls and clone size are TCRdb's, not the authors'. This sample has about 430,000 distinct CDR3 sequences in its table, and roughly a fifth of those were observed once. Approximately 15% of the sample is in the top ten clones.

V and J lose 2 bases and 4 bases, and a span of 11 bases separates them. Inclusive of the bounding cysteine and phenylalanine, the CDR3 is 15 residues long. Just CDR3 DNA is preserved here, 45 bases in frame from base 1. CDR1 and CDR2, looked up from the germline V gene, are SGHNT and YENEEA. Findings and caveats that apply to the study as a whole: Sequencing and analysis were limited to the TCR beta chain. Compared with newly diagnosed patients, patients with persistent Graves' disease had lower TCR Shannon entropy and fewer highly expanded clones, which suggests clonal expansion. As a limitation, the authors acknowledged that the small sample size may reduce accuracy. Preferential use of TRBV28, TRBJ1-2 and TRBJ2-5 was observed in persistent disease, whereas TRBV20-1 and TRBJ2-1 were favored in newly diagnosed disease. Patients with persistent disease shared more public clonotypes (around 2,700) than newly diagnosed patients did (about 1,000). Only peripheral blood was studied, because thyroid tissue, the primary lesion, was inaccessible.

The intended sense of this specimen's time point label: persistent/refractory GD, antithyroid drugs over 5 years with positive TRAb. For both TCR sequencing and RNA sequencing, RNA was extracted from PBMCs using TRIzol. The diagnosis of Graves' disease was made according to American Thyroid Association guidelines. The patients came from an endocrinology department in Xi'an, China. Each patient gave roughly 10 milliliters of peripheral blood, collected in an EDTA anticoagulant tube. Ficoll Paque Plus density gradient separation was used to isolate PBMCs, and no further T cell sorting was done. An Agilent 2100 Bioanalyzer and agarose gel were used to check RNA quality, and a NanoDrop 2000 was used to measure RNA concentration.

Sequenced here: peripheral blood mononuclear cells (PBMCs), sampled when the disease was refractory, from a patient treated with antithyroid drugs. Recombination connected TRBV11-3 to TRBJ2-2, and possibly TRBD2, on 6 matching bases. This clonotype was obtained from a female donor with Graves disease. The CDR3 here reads CASSLYGGGTGELFF. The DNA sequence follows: TGTGCCAGCAGCTTATATGGGGGAGGCACCGGGGAGCTGTTTTTT.